This TCR beta chain was recovered during a study of blood T cell repertoires in COVID-19. Germline CDR1 SGDLS, CDR2 YYNGEE. Trimming took 5 bases from V and 1 from J; bases not matched to a gene: 4. The CDR3 length is 15 residues. The method was immunoSEQ multiplex PCR; TCRdb's version includes in-frame clones alone and lacks a portion of them. In the table there are 500,000 to 600,000 clones, around nine tenths of which are singletons. The sequencing sample was made of peripheral blood. The sequence derives from a woman in her fifties or sixties with COVID-19, enrolled during active disease. The rearrangement uses TRBV9 and TRBJ2-4; 9 nucleotides align to TRBD2. In DNA form, the CDR3 reads TGTGCCAGCAGTCCTAGCGGGGTCGCCAAAAACATTCAGTACTTC. This encodes CASSPSGVAKNIQYF.